Following are 8 T cell receptor beta chains from one sample sequenced in a study of PD-1 blockade in classical Hodgkin lymphoma. The time point is: newly diagnosed, previously untreated cHL patient sample. Using immunoSEQ multiplex PCR, the repertoire was profiled, and TCRdb retains in-frame clones only, with some absent. The repertoire has fewer than 35,000 clones, approximately 94% of them found once; the top ten carry 2% to 2.5%. Specimen: peripheral blood mononuclear cells (PBMCs). The receptors come from a human donor with classical Hodgkin lymphoma.

The V call is TRBV28, the J call TRBJ1-5; no firm D call. The CDR3 is made up of 12 amino acids. Between the trimmed V and J ends, which lost 8 bases and 4 bases, there was a span of 9 bases. Germline CDR1 is MDHEN and CDR2 is SYDVKM. CDR3 in DNA: TGTGCCAGCCGTACTGGGAATCAGCCCCAGCATTTT. It encodes CASRTGNQPQHF.

This clone has only one observation. The J gene is TRBJ1-4, the V gene TRBV28; no reliable D call. The V and J ends lost 1 base and 10 bases respectively, with 10 bases between them. The CDR3 extends over 13 amino acids. Per the germline V gene, CDR1 is MDHEN and CDR2 is SYDVKM. The CDR3: CASSLFGRGKLFF. In DNA, the CDR3 is TGTGCCAGCAGTTTATTCGGGCGTGGAAAACTGTTTTTT. The full variable domain, in which reference TRBV28 and TRBJ1-4 provide the parts outside the CDR3, is DVKVTQSSRYLVKRTGEKVFLECVQDMDHENMFWYRQDPGLGLRLIYFSYDVKMKEKGDIPEGYSVSREKKERFSLILESASTNQTSMYLCASSLFGRGKLFFGSGTQLSVL.

The genes are TRBV4-1 and TRBJ1-4; 7 nucleotides match TRBD1. V shed 3 bases and J 8 bases; nucleotides not matched to a gene: 6. The CDR3 consists of 14 residues. Germline V gene sequence: CDR1 MGHRA, CDR2 YSYEKL. The CDR3 nucleotides read TGCGCCAGCAGCCAGGGTCAGGGGGGCGAAAAACTGTTTTTT. This translates into CASSQGQGGEKLFF.

The rearrangement joins TRBV7-9 to TRBJ2-7; D unclear. Trimming removed 3 bases at V and 4 bases at J, with 10 bases between. Germline values: CDR1 SEHNR, CDR2 FQNEAQ (reference sequence). There are 13 residues in the CDR3. The CDR3 loop reads CASSFPLSYEQYF. The CDR3 DNA sequence: TGTGCCAGCAGCTTTCCCCTAAGTTACGAGCAGTACTTC.

The J gene is TRBJ2-5, the V gene TRBV5-1; 10 bases are shared with TRBD1. V shed 4 bases and J 5 bases; nucleotides not matched to a gene: 11. The length of the CDR3 is 16 residues. Germline V lookup: CDR1 SGHRS, CDR2 YFSETQ. The CDR3 nucleotides read TGCGCCAGCAGCACCGTCCCGGGACAGGGGAATGAGACCCAGTACTTC. Translation gives CASSTVPGQGNETQYF.

The genes are TRBV27 and TRBJ1-2; D call uncertain. Trimming removed 5 bases at V and 3 bases at J, with 16 bases between. CDR3 length: 15 amino acids. CDR1 MNHEY and CDR2 SMNVEV come from the germline V gene (reference sequence). The CDR3 spells CASSHGLRGHYGYTF. DNA for the CDR3: TGTGCCAGCAGTCACGGGCTTCGCGGTCACTATGGCTACACCTTC.

The J gene is TRBJ2-2, the V gene TRBV5-6; 11 nucleotides align to TRBD2. J lost 7 bases, V lost 4 bases, and 9 bases had no gene match. CDR3 length equals 16 residues. Germline V gene sequence: CDR1 SGHDT, CDR2 YYEEEE. CDR3 nucleotides: TGTGCCAGCAGCCCCACGGGGACTAGCGGTGGCGGGGAGCTGTTTTTT. It encodes CASSPTGTSGGGELFF.

The chain combines TRBV9 with TRBJ2-2; D might be TRBD2 (7 bases). Germline CDR1 and CDR2: SGDLS and YYNGEE. The V gene lost 1 base and the J gene lost 4 bases, with 14 bases spanning the gap. The CDR3 sequence is 16 residues long. This chain's CDR3 is CASSVFGGPGTGELFF. Here the CDR3 DNA reads TGTGCCAGCAGCGTATTCGGGGGGCCAGGCACCGGGGAGCTGTTTTTT. The whole variable domain, remainder taken from reference TRBV9 and TRBJ2-2, is DSGVTQTPKHLITATGQRVTLRCSPRSGDLSVYWYQQSLDQGLQFLIQYYNGEERAKGNILERFSAQQFPDLHSELNLSSLELGDSALYFCASSVFGGPGTGELFFGEGSRLTVL.